This TCR beta chain was identified in a study of cytomegalovirus exposure and HLA in healthy donors. Study results and limitations: Most sequenced TCRs were rare (though some public TCRs occurred in many donors). Presence/absence analyses took donor sequencing depth as roughly uniform. In a later analysis, compared with equally common non-associated chains, HLA-associated beta chains were more expanded.

Germline V gene sequence: CDR1 SGDLS, CDR2 YYNGEE. There are 14 residues in the CDR3. Deletions cut 3 bases from V and 0 bases from J, with 9 bases between. As to this clone: Its antigen remains unknown.

Primers included in the PCR were 60 Vbeta and 13 Jbeta primers. As processed by the authors: The authors later counted 75 million to 90 million unique TCR beta chains, about 11 million of them shared. This table comes from immunoSEQ multiplex PCR, and its TCRdb copy is limited to in-frame clones, with some not included. V and J calls and clone size come straight from that table; D and trimming were deduced from the DNA. This repertoire comprises about 130,000 clones; its ten largest clones make up roughly 1.7%. The receptor was isolated from a young man in good health and CMV-seronegative. The source material was PBMCs. The chain uses TRBV9 and TRBJ1-1; maybe TRBD1 (6 bases). In DNA form, the CDR3 reads TGTGCCAGCAGCGGGACAGTTATGAACACTGAAGCTTTCTTT. This encodes CASSGTVMNTEAFF.